These T cell receptor beta chains were read from a single sample in a study of blood T cell repertoires in COVID-19. Data came from immunoSEQ multiplex PCR; TCRdb stores just in-frame clones and leaves some out. Counted here are 130,000 or so clones, roughly 84% occurring once; the ten biggest clones make up roughly 17%. Sequencing used peripheral blood. These receptors were collected from a woman aged 80 or older with acute or convalescent COVID-19. CDR3s leave out the opening cysteine and the closing phenylalanine or tryptophan. Each record gives: V gene, clone size, CDR3 protein. For some rows the clone size is stated as once, few or many, or as a class when expanded; others skip it.

V gene: TRBV29-1; clone size: -; CDR3 protein: SVEGGQGATRTQH
V gene: TRBV3-1/TRBV3-2; clone size: -; CDR3 protein: ASSQGAGQTNTGELF
V gene: TRBV19; clone size: -; CDR3 protein: ASSLNEKLF
V gene: TRBV18; clone size: -; CDR3 protein: ASSPGQGRGNTGELF
V gene: TRBV4-1; clone size: -; CDR3 protein: ASSLQKVRTGNGNTIY
V gene: TRBV19; clone size: -; CDR3 protein: ASSMGGGQETQY
V gene: TRBV5-4; clone size: -; CDR3 protein: ASSLRVGDYT
V gene: TRBV6-2/TRBV6-3; clone size: once; CDR3 protein: ASSYSSEQY
V gene: TRBV10-1; clone size: -; CDR3 protein: ASSVVFAGELF
V gene: TRBV18; clone size: -; CDR3 protein: ASSQSQGHTDTQY
V gene: TRBV3-1/TRBV3-2; clone size: -; CDR3 protein: ASSQAGGQGGVFYGYT
V gene: TRBV7-9; clone size: once; CDR3 protein: ASSTKQGKAEAF
V gene: TRBV2; clone size: once; CDR3 protein: ASWSSGNTIY
V gene: TRBV25-1; clone size: -; CDR3 protein: ASSERPGAEAF
V gene: TRBV30; clone size: -; CDR3 protein: AWRRGTGQPQH
V gene: TRBV7-8; clone size: -; CDR3 protein: ASSPSDRAFNSPLH
V gene: TRBV6-5; clone size: -; CDR3 protein: ATYDSSSGNTIY
V gene: TRBV25-1; clone size: -; CDR3 protein: ASSDTAGIQPQH
V gene: TRBV5-3; clone size: -; CDR3 protein: ARSLNLGQGFSGYT
V gene: TRBV7-2; clone size: -; CDR3 protein: ASRGAGETQY
V gene: TRBV10-3; clone size: -; CDR3 protein: AISESWATPYEQY
V gene: TRBV14; clone size: -; CDR3 protein: ASSQDRTGMGYEQY
V gene: TRBV5-1; clone size: few; CDR3 protein: ASSLSLAGGQGEQF
V gene: TRBV7-8; clone size: -; CDR3 protein: ASSLVGQGNTGELF
V gene: TRBV19; clone size: -; CDR3 protein: ASGGQGGANEKLF
V gene: TRBV18; clone size: many; CDR3 protein: ASSPGQGKPMNTEAF
V gene: TRBV7-5; clone size: -; CDR3 protein: VRSLANLLVCLETQY
V gene: TRBV9; clone size: -; CDR3 protein: ASSVGKTGSSYEQY
V gene: TRBV18; clone size: -; CDR3 protein: ASSPGTSEYEQY
V gene: TRBV6-2/TRBV6-3; clone size: -; CDR3 protein: ASSQQGFNTEAF
V gene: TRBV9; clone size: -; CDR3 protein: ASSVGQAMSTEAF
V gene: TRBV12-3/TRBV12-4; clone size: -; CDR3 protein: ASRTGGWEKLF
V gene: TRBV5-1; clone size: once; CDR3 protein: ASSLMGQNYGYT
V gene: TRBV7-9; clone size: -; CDR3 protein: ASSLPGQETQY
V gene: TRBV6-6; clone size: few; CDR3 protein: ASSYFGGGGGELF
V gene: TRBV7-2; clone size: few; CDR3 protein: ASSSHFTSGTGGYGYT
V gene: TRBV7-8; clone size: few; CDR3 protein: ASSLGEGRTGNTIY
V gene: TRBV6-1; clone size: -; CDR3 protein: ASSATGVKANTGELF
V gene: TRBV6-5; clone size: -; CDR3 protein: ASRPRISNTEAF
V gene: TRBV10-1; clone size: -; CDR3 protein: ASSDGGGTAEAF
V gene: TRBV19; clone size: -; CDR3 protein: ASSSTGEVEAF
V gene: TRBV18; clone size: -; CDR3 protein: ASSPSTGVPYEQY
V gene: TRBV12-3/TRBV12-4; clone size: -; CDR3 protein: ASRSGQGDTQY
V gene: TRBV30; clone size: -; CDR3 protein: AFRPLTSVGYEQY
V gene: TRBV18; clone size: once; CDR3 protein: ASSPLGQGGGNEQF
V gene: TRBV19; clone size: -; CDR3 protein: ASSIVLLAGAGRDEQF
V gene: TRBV9; clone size: -; CDR3 protein: ASSPGTGNTGELF